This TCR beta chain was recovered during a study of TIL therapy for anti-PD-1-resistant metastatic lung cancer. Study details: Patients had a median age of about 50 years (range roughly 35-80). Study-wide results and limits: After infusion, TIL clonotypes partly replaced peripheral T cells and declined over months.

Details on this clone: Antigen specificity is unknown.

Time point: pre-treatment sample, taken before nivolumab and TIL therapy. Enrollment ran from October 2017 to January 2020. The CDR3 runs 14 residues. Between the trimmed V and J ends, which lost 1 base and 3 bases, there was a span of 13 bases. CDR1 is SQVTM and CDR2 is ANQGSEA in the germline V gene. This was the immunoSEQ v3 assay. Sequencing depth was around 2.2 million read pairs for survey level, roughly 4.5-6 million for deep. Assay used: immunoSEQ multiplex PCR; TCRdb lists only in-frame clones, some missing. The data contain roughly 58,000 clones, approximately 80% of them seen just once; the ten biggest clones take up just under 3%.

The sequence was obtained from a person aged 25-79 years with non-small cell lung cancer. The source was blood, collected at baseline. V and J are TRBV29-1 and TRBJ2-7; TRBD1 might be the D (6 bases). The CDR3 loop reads CSVEGPGQNYEQYF. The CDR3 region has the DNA TGCAGCGTTGAAGGGCCAGGACAGAACTACGAGCAGTACTTC.